These 29 T cell receptor beta chains were all obtained from the same sample, sequenced in a study of control samples from healthy donors and cancer patients. Profiled with immunoSEQ multiplex PCR; TCRdb holds only in-frame clones, not every one. This sample has about 16,000 clones, with 85% to 90% found just once. What was sequenced was PBMCs. The receptors here all came from a man aged 55 to 69 with head and neck cancer.

The chain has TRBV6-5 and TRBJ2-5; the match to TRBD1 covers 8 bases. The V gene end was trimmed by 4 bases and the J gene end by 11 bases; junction bases not matched to a gene: 18. Germline-derived CDR1 and CDR2 are MNHEY and SVGAGI. This CDR3 has 16 residues. The CDR3 DNA is TGTGCCAGCAGTTCCGTCTTCCGGGACAGGCCCCTAGAGCAGTACTTC. It encodes CASSSVFRDRPLEQYF.

The J gene is TRBJ2-5, the V gene TRBV6-6; a possible D gene is TRBD2 (5 bases). The CDR3 runs 15 residues. CDR1 is MNHNY and CDR2 is SVGAGI in the germline V gene (reference sequence). V was clipped by 5 bases and J by 7 bases, with 20 bases between them. For the CDR3, the DNA is TGTGCCAGCAGTCCCGCCCCGGAGGCCCCCGGGACCCAGTACTTC. Its translation is CASSPAPEAPGTQYF.

This sequence joins TRBV7-3 and TRBJ2-2; no reliable D call. The V end was cut by 2 bases, the J end by 1 base, with 5 bases between. Germline V CDR1 and CDR2: SGHTA, FQGTGA. CDR3 size: 14 residues. The CDR3 coding sequence is TGTGCCAGCAGCTTAGGTTTGAACACCGGGGAGCTGTTTTTT. This codes for CASSLGLNTGELFF.

J is TRBJ1-6 and V is TRBV5-1, with D perhaps matching TRBD1 (5 bases). The V gene's germline CDR1 is SGHRS and CDR2 YFSETQ. The CDR3 loop spans 15 amino acids. V lost 1 base and J lost 8, with 13 bases in between. CDR3 sequence: CASSLSGRVDSPLHF. The CDR3 DNA follows: TGCGCCAGCAGCTTGAGTGGCAGGGTGGATTCACCCCTCCACTTT. The complete variable domain, with remaining parts taken from reference TRBV5-1 and TRBJ1-6, reads KAGVTQTPRYLIKTRGQQVTLSCSPISGHRSVSWYQQTPGQGLQFLFEYFSETQRNKGNFPGRFSGRQFSNSRSEMNVSTLELGDSALYLCASSLSGRVDSPLHFGNGTRLTVT.

J is TRBJ1-4 and V is TRBV6-5, with TRBD1 matching 9 bases. CDR1 MNHEY and CDR2 SVGAGI come from the germline V gene. V gave up 7 bases and J gave up 7 bases; unmatched junction bases: 7. There are 14 residues in the CDR3. CDR3 in DNA: TGTGCCAGCACCATGGAGACAGGGGGTGAAAAACTGTTTTTT. The encoded protein is CASTMETGGEKLFF.

The V and J genes are TRBV7-2 and TRBJ2-7; 9 bases match TRBD1. The CDR3 consists of 15 residues. The germline V gene encodes CDR1 SGHTA and CDR2 FQGNSA. V shed 4 bases and J 2 bases; nucleotides not matched to a gene: 6. CDR3 coding DNA: TGTGCCAGCAGCTCGAGGACAGGGGAGACCTACGAGCAGTACTTC. This encodes CASSSRTGETYEQYF.

V gene TRBV6-5 combines with J gene TRBJ2-5; D is possibly TRBD2 (5 bases). Germline loops: CDR1 MNHEY, CDR2 SVGAGI. The germline V and J ends were trimmed by 6 bases and 5 bases, with 19 bases remaining between them. CDR3 size: 15 residues. The CDR3 DNA sequence: TGTGCCAGCAGCAACTCTGGACCGGGCGGGGAGACCCAGTACTTC. Its translation: CASSNSGPGGETQYF.

The chain combines TRBV7-8 with TRBJ2-2; D ambiguous. Germline assignment: CDR1 SGHVS and CDR2 FQNEAQ. Trimming stripped 1 base from V and 2 bases from J, with 8 bases between. This CDR3 comprises 15 residues. This CDR3 is CASSLGRQNTGELFF. The CDR3 DNA reads TGTGCCAGCAGCTTAGGTCGGCAAAACACCGGGGAGCTGTTTTTT.

The chain employs TRBV5-8 and TRBJ1-4; 11 bases align to TRBD1. CDR3 length equals 15 residues. Germline V gene lookup returns CDR1 SGHTS and CDR2 YDEGEE. With 5 bases clipped from V and 7 bases from J, the junction kept 7 bases outside the gene matches. In nucleotides, the CDR3 is TGTGCCAGCAGACCTGGACAGGGGGCCGTTGAAAAACTGTTTTTT. Amino acids: CASRPGQGAVEKLFF. The full variable domain, with the rest looked up from reference TRBV5-8 and TRBJ1-4, is EAGVTQSPTHLIKTRGQQATLRCSPISGHTSVYWYQQALGLGLQFLLWYDEGEERNRGNFPPRFSGRQFPNYSSELNVNALELEDSALYLCASRPGQGAVEKLFFGSGTQLSVL.

Concerning this clone: The sample holds other DNA sequences that translate to the same CDR3. J is TRBJ2-7 and V is TRBV4-1; 10 bases fit TRBD1. This CDR3 contains 19 residues. CDR1 is MGHRA and CDR2 is YSYEKL in the germline V gene. With 0 bases clipped from V and 5 bases from J, the junction kept 16 bases outside the gene matches. CDR3: CASSQDPGQGTRRGHEQYF. CDR3 nucleotide sequence: TGCGCCAGCAGCCAAGATCCGGGACAGGGGACTCGCAGGGGTCACGAGCAGTACTTC.

The chain has TRBV7-3 and TRBJ2-5; 7 bases match TRBD2. This CDR3 region has 13 residues. V was pared by 5 bases and J by 2 bases, with 2 bases of the junction left unmatched. CDR1 SGHTA and CDR2 FQGTGA come from the germline V gene. In DNA form, the CDR3 reads TGTGCCAGCAGCATGGGACTACAAGAGACCCAGTACTTC. It encodes CASSMGLQETQYF.

This chain joins TRBV28 and TRBJ2-2, with D hard to call. The CDR3 totals 12 residues. CDR1 is MDHEN and CDR2 is SYDVKM in the germline V gene. Trimming removed 7 bases from V and 7 bases from J, with 10 bases in between. For the CDR3, the DNA is TGTGCCAGCATCTCGTCGGGCGGGGAGCTGTTTTTT. Its translation: CASISSGGELFF. The full variable domain, completed using reference TRBV28 and TRBJ2-2, is DVKVTQSSRYLVKRTGEKVFLECVQDMDHENMFWYRQDPGLGLRLIYFSYDVKMKEKGDIPEGYSVSREKKERFSLILESASTNQTSMYLCASISSGGELFFGEGSRLTVL.

V gene TRBV7-3 combines with J gene TRBJ2-3; 11 nucleotides line up with TRBD2. Germline V gene lookup returns CDR1 SGHTA and CDR2 FQGTGA. The CDR3 sequence is 16 residues long. The V segment lost 3 bases and the J segment 0 bases; nucleotides outside the gene matches: 2. The CDR3 region is CASSFSGGASTDTQYF. CDR3 coding DNA: TGTGCCAGCAGCTTTAGCGGGGGGGCTAGCACAGATACGCAGTATTTT.

The chain joins TRBV7-3 to TRBJ2-2, with TRBD2 matching 7 bases. This CDR3 comprises 16 residues. The J segment lost 3 bases and the V segment lost 5 bases, leaving 9 bases of the junction unmatched. From germline, CDR1 is SGHTA and CDR2 FQGTGA. The CDR3 is CASSRLGAGDTGELFF. CDR3 bases: TGTGCCAGCAGCCGCCTTGGGGCGGGGGACACCGGGGAGCTGTTTTTT.

V and J are TRBV29-1 and TRBJ2-2, with D perhaps TRBD2 (6 bases). With 0 bases removed from V and 8 bases from J, the gap between germline ends came to 16 bases. CDR3 length: 15 residues. Germline values: CDR1 SQVTM, CDR2 ANQGSEA. CDR3 loop: CSVEDLRGRRGELFF. As DNA, the CDR3 is TGCAGCGTTGAAGATCTTCGGGGGAGAAGGGGGGAGCTGTTTTTT.

The V call is TRBV7-2, the J call TRBJ1-2, with 9 bases fitting TRBD1. Germline V gene data show CDR1 as SGHTA and CDR2 as FQGNSA. This CDR3 has 13 residues. V shed 5 bases, J shed 8 bases, and the junction held 6 bases outside the gene matches. CDR3 residues: CASSPDRGRGYTF. The CDR3 DNA follows: TGTGCCAGCAGCCCGGACAGGGGACGAGGCTACACCTTC.

V gene TRBV7-9 combines with J gene TRBJ2-5; TRBD1 matches at 12 bases. The J segment lost 3 bases and the V segment lost 5 bases, leaving 4 bases of the junction unmatched. The CDR3 is 15 residues long. The V gene's germline CDR1 is SEHNR and CDR2 FQNEAQ (reference sequence). CDR3 sequence: CASSAGTGGEETQYF. CDR3 coding DNA: TGTGCCAGCAGCGCCGGGACAGGGGGCGAAGAGACCCAGTACTTC. Combining the CDR3 with reference TRBV7-9 and TRBJ2-5 gives the whole variable domain DTGVSQNPRHKITKRGQNVTFRCDPISEHNRLYWYRQTLGQGPEFLTYFQNEAQLEKSRLLSDRFSAERPKGSFSTLEIQRTEQGDSAMYLCASSAGTGGEETQYFGPGTRLLVL.

The chain carries TRBV29-1 and TRBJ2-1; 8 nucleotides match TRBD2. Unmatched junction bases numbered 3, after V lost 1 base and J lost 10 bases. CDR3 length: 12 residues. Germline CDR1 SQVTM, CDR2 ANQGSEA. CDR3 sequence (DNA): TGCAGCGTTGAAGCGATAGCGGGGGAGCAGTTCTTC. Protein sequence: CSVEAIAGEQFF.

The gene calls are TRBV2 and TRBJ2-5; 11 nucleotides line up with TRBD2. The germline V gene encodes CDR1 SNHLY and CDR2 FYNNEI. V was clipped by 1 base and J by 2 bases; unmatched bases: 0. This CDR3 comprises 15 residues. The CDR3 DNA reads as TGTGCCAGCAGTGAAGGGACTAGCGGGCAAGAGACCCAGTACTTC. As protein: CASSEGTSGQETQYF.

The V call is TRBV3-1 (or the pseudogene TRBV3-2), the J call TRBJ1-2; D might be TRBD1 (5 bases). Trimming removed 4 bases from V and 5 bases from J, with 17 bases in between. Germline lookup yields CDR1 LGHDT and CDR2 YNNKEL (reference sequence). The CDR3 is 15 amino acids. This CDR3 reads CASSPQGREKYGYTF. The CDR3 bases are TGTGCCAGCAGCCCTCAGGGAAGGGAGAAGTATGGCTACACCTTC.

The rearrangement links TRBV7-8 to TRBJ1-5; perhaps TRBD1 as D (6 bases). This CDR3 is 18 amino acids long. CDR1 is SGHVS and CDR2 is FQNEAQ in the germline V gene. The germline V and J ends were trimmed by 4 bases and 2 bases, with 21 bases remaining between them. CDR3 in amino acids: CASSWSRGNRAGNQPQHF. The CDR3 DNA reads TGTGCCAGCAGCTGGAGTAGAGGGAACAGGGCTGGCAATCAGCCCCAGCATTTT.

This clone appeared a single time. The V and J genes are TRBV4-1 and TRBJ2-1; TRBD1 might be the D (6 bases). CDR3 size: 14 residues. V was cut by 0 bases and J by 15 bases, with 18 bases left in between. Germline V gene sequence: CDR1 MGHRA, CDR2 YSYEKL. The CDR3 loop reads CASSQEPRTEWLFF. CDR3 bases: TGCGCCAGCAGCCAAGAACCCCGGACAGAATGGTTGTTCTTC.

V is TRBV7-3 and J is TRBJ2-2; the match to TRBD2 covers 11 bases. J lost 2 bases, V lost 5 bases, and 4 bases had no gene match. CDR3 length: 16 amino acids. Per the germline V gene, CDR1 is SGHTA and CDR2 is FQGTGA. CDR3 sequence: CASSLSGGANTGELFF. As DNA, the CDR3 is TGTGCCAGCAGCCTTAGCGGGGGGGCCAACACCGGGGAGCTGTTTTTT.

The gene calls are TRBV6-5 and TRBJ1-1; 8 positions agree with TRBD1. The V segment lost 5 bases and the J segment 3 bases; nucleotides outside the gene matches: 2. Germline CDR1 is MNHEY and CDR2 is SVGAGI. The CDR3 runs to 13 residues. CDR3 sequence (DNA): TGTGCCAGCAGTCTGGACAGGGACACTGAAGCTTTCTTT. It translates to CASSLDRDTEAFF.

In regard to this clone: The germline gene is not matched at one end of the junction; a read error may be the cause. The chain joins TRBV2 to TRBJ1-6; TRBD1 is a possible D gene (5 bases). The CDR3 is 15 residues long. The germline V gene encodes CDR1 SNHLY and CDR2 FYNNEI. DNA for the CDR3: TGTGCCAGCTCCCGCCCGAGGGGAAATAATTCACCACTCCACTTT. It codes for CASSRPRGNNSPLHF.

The V gene is TRBV27, the J gene TRBJ2-2; 8 nucleotides align to TRBD1. The CDR3 consists of 15 residues. The ends lost 3 bases at V and 1 base at J; junction bases unmatched: 1. Germline-derived CDR1 and CDR2 are MNHEY and SMNVEV (reference sequence). Here the CDR3 reads CASSLGQVNTGELFF. The CDR3 nucleotides are TGTGCCAGCAGTTTGGGACAGGTGAACACCGGGGAGCTGTTTTTT.

The rearrangement joins TRBV5-5 to TRBJ1-5; tentative D call: TRBD1 (5 bases). The CDR3 consists of 13 residues. Germline assignment: CDR1 SGHKS and CDR2 YYEKEE (reference sequence). V was clipped by 4 bases and J by 5 bases, with 10 bases between them. CDR3 amino acids: CASSTGGDQPQHF. Here the CDR3 DNA reads TGTGCCAGCAGCACCGGGGGGGATCAGCCCCAGCATTTT.

The chain couples TRBV6-1 to TRBJ2-1; 8 bases fit TRBD1. The CDR3 covers 14 residues. V trimming: 5 bases; J trimming: 9 bases; junction bases outside the gene matches: 9. Germline CDR1 reads MNHNS; CDR2 reads SASEGT. CDR3 residues: CASSRGQGRGEQFF. The CDR3, as DNA: TGTGCCAGCAGTCGTGGACAGGGTAGGGGTGAGCAGTTCTTC.

The chain combines TRBV27 with TRBJ2-3, with TRBD2 matching 9 bases. V was pared by 4 bases and J by 6 bases, with 11 bases of the junction left unmatched. The germline V gene encodes CDR1 MNHEY and CDR2 SMNVEV (reference sequence). This CDR3 region has 16 residues. The CDR3 DNA follows: TGTGCCAGCAGTTCCGGCTTGGCGGGGGGGGCGGATACGCAGTATTTT. Residues: CASSSGLAGGADTQYF.